This T cell receptor beta chain was sequenced for a study of T cell responses to AZD1222 COVID-19 vaccine. Turning to the study itself: Pooling was applied to second doses at about 4 or about 12 weeks.

Overall study results and limits: Receipt of two AZD1222 doses was followed by a rise in Spike-specific TCR breadth and depth.

Using immunoSEQ multiplex PCR, the repertoire was profiled, and TCRdb retains in-frame clones only, with some absent. The top ten clones hold more than 4.5% of a sample with 100,000 or so clones, roughly 82% of them seen once. Trimming left V 1 base short and J 9 bases short, with 10 bases between. Germline-derived CDR1 and CDR2 are SGHTA and FQGNSA. The CDR3 is made up of 14 amino acids. Note on this clone: No antigen is known for it.

This specimen was peripheral blood, taken on day 0 of AZD1222 vaccination. The rearrangement links TRBV7-2 to TRBJ2-6; D unclear. The clonotype comes from an adult in good health. This CDR3 reads CASSLGWGGNVLTF. CDR3 nucleotide sequence: TGTGCCAGCAGCTTAGGTTGGGGTGGCAACGTCCTGACTTTC.